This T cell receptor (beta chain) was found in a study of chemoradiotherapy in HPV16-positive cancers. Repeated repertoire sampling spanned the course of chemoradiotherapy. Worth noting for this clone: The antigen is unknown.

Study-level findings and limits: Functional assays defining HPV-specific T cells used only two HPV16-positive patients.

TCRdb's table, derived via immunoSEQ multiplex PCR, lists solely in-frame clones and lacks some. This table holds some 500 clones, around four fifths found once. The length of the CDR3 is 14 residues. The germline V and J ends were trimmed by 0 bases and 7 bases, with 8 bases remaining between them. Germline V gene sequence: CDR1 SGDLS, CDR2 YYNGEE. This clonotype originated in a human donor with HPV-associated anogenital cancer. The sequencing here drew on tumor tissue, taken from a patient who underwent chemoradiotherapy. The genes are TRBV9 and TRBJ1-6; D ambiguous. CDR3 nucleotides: TGTGCCAGCAGCGTAGTGGACGTGAATTCACCCCTCCACTTT. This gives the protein CASSVVDVNSPLHF. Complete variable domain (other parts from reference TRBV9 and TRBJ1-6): DSGVTQTPKHLITATGQRVTLRCSPRSGDLSVYWYQQSLDQGLQFLIQYYNGEERAKGNILERFSAQQFPDLHSELNLSSLELGDSALYFCASSVVDVNSPLHFGNGTRLTVT.